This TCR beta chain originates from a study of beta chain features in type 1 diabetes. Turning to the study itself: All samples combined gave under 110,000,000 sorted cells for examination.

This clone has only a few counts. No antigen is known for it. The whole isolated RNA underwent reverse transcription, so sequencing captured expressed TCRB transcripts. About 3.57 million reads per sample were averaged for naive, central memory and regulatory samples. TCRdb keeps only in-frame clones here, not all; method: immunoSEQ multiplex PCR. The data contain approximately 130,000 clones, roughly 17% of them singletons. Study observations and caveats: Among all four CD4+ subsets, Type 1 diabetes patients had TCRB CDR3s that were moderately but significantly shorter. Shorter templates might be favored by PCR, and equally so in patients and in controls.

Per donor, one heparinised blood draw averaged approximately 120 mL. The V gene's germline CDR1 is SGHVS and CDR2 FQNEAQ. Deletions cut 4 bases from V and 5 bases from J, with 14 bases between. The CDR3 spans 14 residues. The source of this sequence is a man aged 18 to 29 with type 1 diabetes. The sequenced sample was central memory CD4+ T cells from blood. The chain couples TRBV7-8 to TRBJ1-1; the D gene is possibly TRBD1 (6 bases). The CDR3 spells CASSSRTGLTEAFF. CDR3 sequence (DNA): TGTGCCAGCAGCTCCCGTACAGGGCTAACTGAAGCTTTCTTT. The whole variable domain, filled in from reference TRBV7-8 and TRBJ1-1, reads GAGVSQSPRYKVAKRGQDVALRCDPISGHVSLFWYQQALGQGPEFLTYFQNEAQLDKSGLPSDRFFAERPEGSVSTLKIQRTQQEDSAVYLCASSSRTGLTEAFFGQGTRLTVV.